This TCR beta chain originates from a study of OX40 agonist ivuxolimab in advanced cancers. Study summary: People in dose escalation had one of these cancers: hepatocellular carcinoma, melanoma, renal cell or head and neck cancer.

Whole-study findings and limits: At 0.1 to 3.0 mg/kg and by week 6, clonal expansion occurred in CD4+ and CD8+ blood T cells. Low normalized T-cell clonal expansion was additionally recorded for some nonresponders. There were, on average, more expanded clones in CD8+ T cells than in CD4+.

Method: immunoSEQ multiplex PCR; TCRdb's copy keeps in-frame clones and lacks some. The sample includes about 40,000 clones, 88% seen only once; the top ten take 20% to 30%. Notes on this clone: The antigen is unknown.

The V segment lost 1 base and the J segment 1 base; nucleotides outside the gene matches: 2. From germline, CDR1 is SEHNR and CDR2 FQNEAQ (reference sequence). The CDR3 covers 16 residues. The chain joins TRBV7-9 to TRBJ2-3; 10 bases line up with TRBD1. The sequenced sample was CD4+ or CD8+ T cells sorted from blood, obtained in a trial of the OX40 agonist ivuxolimab. This clonotype was sampled from an adult with an advanced solid tumor such as melanoma, head and neck, liver or kidney cancer. CDR3 sequence (DNA): TGTGCCAGCAGCTTAGTGGGGACAGGGGGCACAGATACGCAGTATTTT. This encodes CASSLVGTGGTDTQYF.